What follows is one TCR beta chain and its context. This specimen belongs to a study of technical replicates of blood from several donors. Repertoires were generated with immunoSEQ multiplex PCR, while TCRdb's copy carries only in-frame clones and drops some. The table shows over 10,000 clones, with 65% to 85% occurring only once. This CDR3 has 16 residues. V dropped 1 base and J dropped 1 base, with 13 bases sitting between them. Looked up from germline, CDR1 is MGHDK and CDR2 is SYGVNS. The TCR comes from a human donor in good health. V and J are TRBV25-1 and TRBJ2-5; weak D call: TRBD2 (6 bases). Material for sequencing was PBMCs. This CDR3 is CASSELSSGFQETQYF. CDR3 nucleotides: TGTGCCAGCAGTGAATTGTCAAGCGGGTTCCAAGAGACCCAGTACTTC.